This TCR beta chain emerged from a study of shared clonotypes between healthy human individuals. Sequencing used immunoSEQ multiplex PCR; TCRdb keeps in-frame clones, though not all of them. Among more than 2 million clones listed, about 95% were seen once. Naive CD8 cells were CD45RO-negative, positively selected for CCR7, excluding terminally differentiated effector memory CD45RA+ cells. Within Nashville, Tennessee resided all donors, each a Caucasian adult. The CDR3 is made up of 15 amino acids. The ends lost 5 bases at V and 1 base at J; junction bases unmatched: 5. CDR1 is MNHEY, CDR2 SMNVEV, per germline (reference sequence).

The rearrangement links TRBV27 to TRBJ2-1, with TRBD2 matching 7 bases. The sample was naive CD8+ T cells sorted from blood. The clonotype originates from a man aged 18 to 30 in good health. The CDR3 DNA reads TGTGCCAGCAGTCCCGGACTAGGATCCTACAATGAGCAGTTCTTC. This sequence encodes CASSPGLGSYNEQFF.